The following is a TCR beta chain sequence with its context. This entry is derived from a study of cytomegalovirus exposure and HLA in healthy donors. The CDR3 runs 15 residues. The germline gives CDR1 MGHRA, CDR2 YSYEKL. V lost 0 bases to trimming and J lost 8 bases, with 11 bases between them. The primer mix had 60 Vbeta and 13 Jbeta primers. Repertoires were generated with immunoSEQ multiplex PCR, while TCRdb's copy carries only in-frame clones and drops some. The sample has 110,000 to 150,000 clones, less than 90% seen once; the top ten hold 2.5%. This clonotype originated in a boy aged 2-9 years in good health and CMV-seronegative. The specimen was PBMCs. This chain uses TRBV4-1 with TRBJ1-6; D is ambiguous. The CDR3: CASSQERGSDSPLHF. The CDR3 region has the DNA TGCGCCAGCAGCCAAGAACGAGGGTCGGATTCACCCCTCCACTTT.